This T cell receptor beta chain comes out of a study of identical twins. This clonotype occurred a few times. MiXCR was run by TCRdb on the 5' RACE reads, yielding one entry per CDR3 protein. The table shows fewer than 450,000 distinct CDR3 sequences, with roughly 10% occurring only once. Germline loops: CDR1 MGHDK, CDR2 SYGVNS. The V and J ends lost 1 base and 10 bases respectively, with 14 bases between them. The CDR3 runs to 15 residues. What was sequenced was naive T cells sorted from blood. The rearrangement links TRBV25-1 to TRBJ1-6, with D possibly TRBD1 on 5 matching bases. The sequence was collected from a woman aged 50 to 60 in good health. The DNA of the CDR3 is TGTGCCAGCAGTGAATTTGGGGGTCTGGGGTCACCCCTCCACTTT. Its protein product is CASSEFGGLGSPLHF.